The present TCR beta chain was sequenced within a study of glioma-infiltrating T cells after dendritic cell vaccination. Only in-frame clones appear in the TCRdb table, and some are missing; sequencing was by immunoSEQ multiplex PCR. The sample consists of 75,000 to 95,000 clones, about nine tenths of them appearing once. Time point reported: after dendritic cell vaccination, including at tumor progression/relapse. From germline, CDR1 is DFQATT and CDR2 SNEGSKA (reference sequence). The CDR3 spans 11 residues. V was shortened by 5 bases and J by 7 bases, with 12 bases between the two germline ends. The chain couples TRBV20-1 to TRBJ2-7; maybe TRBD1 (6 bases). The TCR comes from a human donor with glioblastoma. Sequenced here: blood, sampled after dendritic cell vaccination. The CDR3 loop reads CSAWTVREQYF. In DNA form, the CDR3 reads TGCAGTGCTTGGACAGTGAGGGAGCAGTACTTC.